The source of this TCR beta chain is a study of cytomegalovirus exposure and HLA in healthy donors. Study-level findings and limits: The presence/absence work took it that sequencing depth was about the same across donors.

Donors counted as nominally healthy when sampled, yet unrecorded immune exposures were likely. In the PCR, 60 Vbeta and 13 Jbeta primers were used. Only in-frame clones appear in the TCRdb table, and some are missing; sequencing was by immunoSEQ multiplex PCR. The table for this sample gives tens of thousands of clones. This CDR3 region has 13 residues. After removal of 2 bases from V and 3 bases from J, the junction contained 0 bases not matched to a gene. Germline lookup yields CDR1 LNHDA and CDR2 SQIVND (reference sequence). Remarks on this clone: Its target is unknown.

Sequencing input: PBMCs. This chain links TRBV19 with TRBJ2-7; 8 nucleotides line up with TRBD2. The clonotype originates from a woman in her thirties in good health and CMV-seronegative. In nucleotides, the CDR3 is TGTGCCAGTAGTATAACTAGCGGCTACGAGCAGTACTTC. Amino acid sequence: CASSITSGYEQYF. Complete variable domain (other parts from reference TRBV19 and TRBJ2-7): DGGITQSPKYLFRKEGQNVTLSCEQNLNHDAMYWYRQDPGQGLRLIYYSQIVNDFQKGDIAEGYSVSREKKESFPLTVTSAQKNPTAFYLCASSITSGYEQYFGPGTRLTVT.